The rows below give T cell receptor beta chains drawn from one sample of a study of blood T cell repertoires in COVID-19. TCRdb's table, derived via immunoSEQ multiplex PCR, lists solely in-frame clones and lacks some. The table records over 300,000 clones, roughly 90% of them present only once. The specimen was PBMCs or T cells enriched from blood (not recorded which). The receptors originated from a woman aged 25 to 39 with acute COVID-19. Both conserved end residues are part of each CDR3. The order of the fields is D gene, clone size, V gene, J gene, CDR3 protein, CDR3 DNA. The D gene is left open where the match is weak. Clone size is given for some rows only: seen once, a few or many times, or a class if the clone is expanded.

D: NA; size: NA; V: TRBV19; J: TRBJ1-1; CDR3: CASSRAANTEAFF; DNA: TGTGCCAGTAGCAGGGCAGCGAACACTGAAGCTTTCTTT
D: TRBD1; size: once; V: TRBV5-5; J: TRBJ2-3; CDR3: CASSPGQGTTDTQYF; DNA: TGTGCCAGCAGCCCGGGACAGGGAACTACAGATACGCAGTATTTT
D: NA; size: NA; V: TRBV10-1; J: TRBJ2-1; CDR3: CASSESTEYNEQFF; DNA: TGCGCCAGCAGTGAGTCGACAGAGTACAATGAGCAGTTCTTC
D: TRBD2; size: NA; V: TRBV13; J: TRBJ2-1; CDR3: CASSPPGLAANNEQFF; DNA: TGTGCCAGCAGCCCCCCCGGACTAGCGGCTAACAATGAGCAGTTCTTC
D: NA; size: NA; V: TRBV11-2; J: TRBJ2-4; CDR3: CASSLLGGMLGNIQYF; DNA: TGTGCCAGCAGCTTGCTAGGGGGTATGTTAGGAAACATTCAGTACTTC
D: TRBD1; size: NA; V: TRBV7-8; J: TRBJ1-1; CDR3: CASSPQTKTGVTEAFF; DNA: TGTGCCAGCAGCCCACAAACCAAGACAGGGGTCACTGAAGCTTTCTTT
D: TRBD1; size: NA; V: TRBV29-1; J: TRBJ2-7; CDR3: CSVVEQGHSYEQYF; DNA: TGCAGCGTTGTGGAACAGGGGCACTCCTACGAGCAGTACTTC
D: TRBD2; size: NA; V: TRBV10-3; J: TRBJ2-7; CDR3: CAIRRGTGGQYEQYF; DNA: TGTGCCATCAGGAGGGGCACGGGGGGGCAATACGAGCAGTACTTC
D: NA; size: NA; V: TRBV19; J: TRBJ1-2; CDR3: CASTPVVRGALAYGYTF; DNA: TGTGCCAGTACCCCGGTGGTCAGGGGCGCCCTGGCCTATGGCTACACCTTC
D: TRBD1; size: NA; V: TRBV27; J: TRBJ1-1; CDR3: CASSFGSGTGGGEAFF; DNA: TGTGCCAGCAGTTTTGGGAGCGGGACAGGTGGTGGTGAAGCTTTCTTT
D: NA; size: few; V: TRBV29-1; J: TRBJ2-7; CDR3: CSVGTALSYEQYF; DNA: TGCAGCGTTGGGACAGCTTTATCCTACGAGCAGTACTTC
D: TRBD2; size: NA; V: TRBV4-3; J: TRBJ2-1; CDR3: CASSLSAGGELYNEQFF; DNA: TGCGCCAGCAGCCTCTCTGCCGGGGGGGAACTATACAATGAGCAGTTCTTC
D: NA; size: once; V: TRBV5-6; J: TRBJ1-6; CDR3: CASRGANSPLHF; DNA: TGTGCCAGCCGGGGGGCTAATTCACCCCTCCACTTT
D: TRBD1; size: NA; V: TRBV10-2; J: TRBJ2-7; CDR3: CASSWTGEGEQYF; DNA: TGCGCCAGCTCGTGGACAGGGGAAGGCGAGCAGTACTTC
D: NA; size: NA; V: TRBV19; J: TRBJ2-2; CDR3: CASSVPPGELFF; DNA: TGTGCCAGTAGTGTTCCCCCGGGGGAGCTGTTTTTT
D: NA; size: NA; V: TRBV3-1/TRBV3-2; J: TRBJ2-7; CDR3: CASSQQGYEQYF; DNA: TGTGCCAGCAGCCAACAGGGGTACGAGCAGTACTTC
D: NA; size: NA; V: TRBV3-1/TRBV3-2; J: TRBJ2-5; CDR3: CASSQEASLETQYF; DNA: TGTGCCAGCAGCCAAGAGGCTAGTCTTGAGACCCAGTACTTC
D: NA; size: NA; V: TRBV30; J: TRBJ1-2; CDR3: CAWSVTPNYGYTF; DNA: TGTGCCTGGAGTGTCACACCTAACTATGGCTACACCTTC
D: TRBD1; size: NA; V: TRBV4-3; J: TRBJ1-1; CDR3: CASSLLGQGDTEAFF; DNA: TGCGCCAGCAGCCTCTTAGGACAGGGCGACACTGAAGCTTTCTTT
D: NA; size: NA; V: TRBV7-9; J: TRBJ2-1; CDR3: CASSLSPGRGLYNEQFF; DNA: TGTGCCAGCAGCTTATCCCCTGGTCGGGGACTCTACAATGAGCAGTTCTTC
D: TRBD1; size: NA; V: TRBV2; J: TRBJ1-2; CDR3: CASSVDRGVLNYGYTF; DNA: TGTGCCAGCAGTGTAGACAGGGGGGTACTTAACTATGGCTACACCTTC
D: NA; size: NA; V: TRBV2; J: TRBJ1-2; CDR3: CASSTRDYGYTF; DNA: TGTGCCAGCAGCACCCGGGACTATGGCTACACCTTC
D: TRBD1; size: NA; V: TRBV14; J: TRBJ1-4; CDR3: CASSQGDRGREKLFF; DNA: TGTGCCAGCAGCCAAGGGGACAGGGGGCGAGAAAAACTGTTTTTT
D: TRBD2; size: NA; V: TRBV5-1; J: TRBJ2-1; CDR3: CASSTGLAGGNEQFF; DNA: TGCGCCAGCAGCACGGGACTAGCGGGAGGGAATGAGCAGTTCTTC
D: NA; size: NA; V: TRBV5-1; J: TRBJ1-1; CDR3: CASSLARGDEAFF; DNA: TGCGCCAGCAGCTTGGCCAGGGGAGATGAAGCTTTCTTT
D: TRBD1; size: NA; V: TRBV7-8; J: TRBJ1-2; CDR3: CASSDRDRGYYGYTF; DNA: TGTGCCAGCAGCGACCGGGACAGGGGGTACTATGGCTACACCTTC
D: TRBD1; size: NA; V: TRBV28; J: TRBJ1-5; CDR3: CASSPTGGGGQPQHF; DNA: TGTGCCAGCAGTCCCACAGGGGGCGGGGGTCAGCCCCAGCATTTT
D: TRBD1; size: NA; V: TRBV5-1; J: TRBJ2-7; CDR3: CASSSTGQGNPYEQYF; DNA: TGCGCCAGCAGCTCTACCGGACAGGGTAATCCGTACGAGCAGTACTTC
D: NA; size: NA; V: TRBV30; J: TRBJ1-4; CDR3: CAWSVRGLSNEKLFF; DNA: TGTGCCTGGAGTGTACGCGGGCTCTCTAATGAAAAACTGTTTTTT
D: NA; size: NA; V: TRBV11-2; J: TRBJ2-7; CDR3: CASSLVYEQYF; DNA: TGTGCCAGCAGCTTAGTATACGAGCAGTACTTC
D: NA; size: NA; V: TRBV6-4; J: TRBJ1-1; CDR3: CASPLGAANTEAFF; DNA: TGTGCCAGTCCCCTGGGGGCAGCGAACACTGAAGCTTTCTTT
D: NA; size: NA; V: TRBV30; J: TRBJ1-1; CDR3: CAWSPGGIMGNTEAFF; DNA: TGTGCCTGGAGTCCTGGGGGCATTATGGGGAACACTGAAGCTTTCTTT
D: TRBD2; size: NA; V: TRBV6-5; J: TRBJ2-1; CDR3: CASKLAGSHNEQFF; DNA: TGTGCCAGCAAGCTAGCGGGGTCCCACAATGAGCAGTTCTTC
D: TRBD1; size: few; V: TRBV28; J: TRBJ1-2; CDR3: CASSSSRDRANYGYTF; DNA: TGTGCCAGCAGTTCGTCCAGGGACAGAGCTAACTATGGCTACACCTTC
D: TRBD2; size: once; V: TRBV7-2; J: TRBJ2-2; CDR3: CASSLVGSGATGELFF; DNA: TGTGCCAGCAGCTTAGTGGGTAGCGGGGCCACCGGGGAGCTGTTTTTT
D: TRBD1; size: NA; V: TRBV10-3; J: TRBJ1-4; CDR3: CAISESTGREKLFF; DNA: TGTGCCATCAGTGAGTCGACAGGGCGTGAAAAACTGTTTTTT
D: TRBD1; size: NA; V: TRBV9; J: TRBJ1-2; CDR3: CASSVRDRGLYYGYTF; DNA: TGTGCCAGCAGCGTCCGGGACAGGGGGCTGTATTATGGCTACACCTTC
D: NA; size: NA; V: TRBV9; J: TRBJ1-3; CDR3: CASSVGAGGSGNTIYF; DNA: TGTGCCAGCAGCGTAGGAGCGGGGGGCTCTGGAAACACCATATATTTT
D: TRBD2; size: NA; V: TRBV18; J: TRBJ2-1; CDR3: CASSLEGGGSTEQFF; DNA: TGTGCCAGCTCACTCGAGGGCGGGGGGTCTACTGAGCAGTTCTTC
D: NA; size: NA; V: TRBV21-1; J: TRBJ1-6; CDR3: CASSKEGSYNSPLHF; DNA: TGTGCCAGCAGCAAGGAGGGTTCCTATAATTCACCCCTCCACTTT
D: NA; size: NA; V: TRBV27; J: TRBJ2-7; CDR3: CASRKEGPTYEQYF; DNA: TGTGCCAGCAGAAAGGAGGGCCCAACCTACGAGCAGTACTTC
D: NA; size: NA; V: TRBV6-5; J: TRBJ2-3; CDR3: CASSPRQRTDTQYF; DNA: TGTGCCAGCAGTCCCAGACAGCGCACAGATACGCAGTATTTT
D: NA; size: NA; V: TRBV5-5; J: TRBJ1-3; CDR3: CASRTGDSGNTIYF; DNA: TGTGCCAGCAGAACAGGAGACTCTGGAAACACCATATATTTT
D: TRBD1; size: few; V: TRBV18; J: TRBJ2-5; CDR3: CASSPRARGQETQYF; DNA: TGTGCCAGCTCACCACGAGCCAGGGGGCAAGAGACCCAGTACTTC
D: TRBD1; size: NA; V: TRBV5-1; J: TRBJ1-1; CDR3: CASSPWTGGRRMLNTEAFF; DNA: TGCGCCAGCAGCCCGTGGACAGGGGGAAGGAGGATGTTGAACACTGAAGCTTTCTTT
D: TRBD2; size: NA; V: TRBV9; J: TRBJ2-1; CDR3: CASSASGGANEQFF; DNA: TGTGCCAGCAGCGCTAGCGGGGGGGCGAATGAGCAGTTCTTC
D: TRBD1; size: NA; V: TRBV29-1; J: TRBJ2-3; CDR3: CSAEGGDRGTDTQYF; DNA: TGCAGCGCCGAGGGTGGGGACAGAGGCACAGATACGCAGTATTTT
D: TRBD1; size: NA; V: TRBV18; J: TRBJ1-1; CDR3: CASSPSQGGTEAFF; DNA: TGTGCCAGCTCACCTTCACAGGGGGGAACTGAAGCTTTCTTT
D: NA; size: NA; V: TRBV24-1; J: TRBJ1-5; CDR3: CATSDQDRPNQPQHF; DNA: TGTGCCACCAGTGACCAGGACAGACCCAATCAGCCCCAGCATTTT
D: TRBD2; size: NA; V: TRBV10-3; J: TRBJ2-2; CDR3: CATTAFGGGATGELFF; DNA: TGTGCCACCACTGCGTTTGGCGGGGGGGCGACCGGGGAGCTGTTTTTT
D: TRBD1; size: NA; V: TRBV29-1; J: TRBJ1-2; CDR3: CSVAPGQGSGYTF; DNA: TGCAGCGTCGCGCCGGGACAGGGGAGTGGCTACACCTTC
D: NA; size: NA; V: TRBV4-1; J: TRBJ1-4; CDR3: CASSPGVGGANEKLFF; DNA: TGCGCCAGCAGCCCCGGGGTGGGGGGAGCTAATGAAAAACTGTTTTTT
D: NA; size: NA; V: TRBV3-1/TRBV3-2; J: TRBJ2-1; CDR3: CASSQVQRGPAYNEQFF; DNA: TGTGCCAGCAGCCAAGTTCAGCGCGGGCCGGCTTACAATGAGCAGTTCTTC